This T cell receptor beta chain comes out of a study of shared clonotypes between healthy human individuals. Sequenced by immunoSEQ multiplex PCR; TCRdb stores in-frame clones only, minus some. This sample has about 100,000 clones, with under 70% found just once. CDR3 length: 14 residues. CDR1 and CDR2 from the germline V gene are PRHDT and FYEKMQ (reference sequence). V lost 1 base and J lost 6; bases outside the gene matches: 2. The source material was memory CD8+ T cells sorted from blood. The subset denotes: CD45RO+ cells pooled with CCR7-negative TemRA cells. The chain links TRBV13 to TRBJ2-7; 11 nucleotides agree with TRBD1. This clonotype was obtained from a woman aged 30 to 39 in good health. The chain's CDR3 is CASSLEGQGGEQYF. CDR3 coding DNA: TGTGCCAGCAGCTTAGAGGGACAGGGGGGCGAGCAGTACTTC.